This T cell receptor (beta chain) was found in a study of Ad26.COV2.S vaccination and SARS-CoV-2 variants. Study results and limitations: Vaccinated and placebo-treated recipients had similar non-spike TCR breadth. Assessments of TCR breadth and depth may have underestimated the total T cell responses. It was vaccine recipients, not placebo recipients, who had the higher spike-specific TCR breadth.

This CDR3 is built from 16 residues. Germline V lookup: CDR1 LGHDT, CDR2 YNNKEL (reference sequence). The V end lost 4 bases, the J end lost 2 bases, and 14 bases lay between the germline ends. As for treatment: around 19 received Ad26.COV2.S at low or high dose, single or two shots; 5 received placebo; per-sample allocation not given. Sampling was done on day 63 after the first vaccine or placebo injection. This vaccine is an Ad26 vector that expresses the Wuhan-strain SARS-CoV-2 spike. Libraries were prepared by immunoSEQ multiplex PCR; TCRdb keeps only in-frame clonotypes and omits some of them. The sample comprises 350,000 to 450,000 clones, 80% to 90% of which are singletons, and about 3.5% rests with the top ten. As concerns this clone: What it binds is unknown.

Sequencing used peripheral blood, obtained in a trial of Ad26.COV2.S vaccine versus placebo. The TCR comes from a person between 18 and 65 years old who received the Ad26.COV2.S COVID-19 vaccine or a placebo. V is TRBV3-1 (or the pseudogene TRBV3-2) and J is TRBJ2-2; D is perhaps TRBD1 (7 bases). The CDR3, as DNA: TGTGCCAGCAGCCCTGGAGGGGGCGGAAACACCGGGGAGCTGTTTTTT. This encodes CASSPGGGGNTGELFF.